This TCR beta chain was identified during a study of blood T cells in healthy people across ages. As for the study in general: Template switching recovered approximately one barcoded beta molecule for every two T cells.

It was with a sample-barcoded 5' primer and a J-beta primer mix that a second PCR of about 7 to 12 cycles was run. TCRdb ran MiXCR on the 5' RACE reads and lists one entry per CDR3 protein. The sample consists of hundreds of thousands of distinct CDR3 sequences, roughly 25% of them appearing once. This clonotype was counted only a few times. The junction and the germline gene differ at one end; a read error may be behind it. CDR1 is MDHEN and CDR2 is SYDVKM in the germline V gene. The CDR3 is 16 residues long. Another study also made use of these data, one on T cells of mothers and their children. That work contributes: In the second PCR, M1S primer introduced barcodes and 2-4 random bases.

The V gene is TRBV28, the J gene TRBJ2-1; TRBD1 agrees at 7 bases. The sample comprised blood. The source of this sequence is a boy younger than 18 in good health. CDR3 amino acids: CASSTPRGQSFNEQFF. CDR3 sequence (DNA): TGTGCCAGCAGTACCCCAAGGGGGCAGTCCTTCAATGAGCAGTTCTTC. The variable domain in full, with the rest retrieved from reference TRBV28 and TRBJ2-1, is DVKVTQSSRYLVKRTGEKVFLECVQDMDHENMFWYRQDPGLGLRLIYFSYDVKMKEKGDIPEGYSVSREKKERFSLILESASTNQTSMYLCASSTPRGQSFNEQFFGPGTRLTVL.